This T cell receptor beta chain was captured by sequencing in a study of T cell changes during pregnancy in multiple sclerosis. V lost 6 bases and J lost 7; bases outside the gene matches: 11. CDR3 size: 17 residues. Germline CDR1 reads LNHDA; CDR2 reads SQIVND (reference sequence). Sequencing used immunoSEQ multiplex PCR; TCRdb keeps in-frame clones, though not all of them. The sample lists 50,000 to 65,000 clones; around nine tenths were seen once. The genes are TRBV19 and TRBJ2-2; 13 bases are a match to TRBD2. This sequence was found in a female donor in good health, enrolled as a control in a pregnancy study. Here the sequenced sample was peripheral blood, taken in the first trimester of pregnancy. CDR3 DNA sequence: TGTGCCAGTAGACCCTTTGGACTAGCGGGAGCGATCGGGGAGCTGTTTTTT. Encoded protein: CASRPFGLAGAIGELFF.